This T cell receptor (beta chain) was obtained from a study of blood T cell repertoires in COVID-19. The CDR3 extends over 16 amino acids. Germline CDR1 and CDR2: SGHDT and YYEEEE. Trimming at V came to 0 bases and at J to 2 bases, leaving 4 bases not matched to a gene. Clones were read by immunoSEQ multiplex PCR, and TCRdb kept only the in-frame ones, dropping some. The sample gives a few hundred thousand clones, more than 80% of which show up once; under 3% is in the top ten. This chain links TRBV5-6 with TRBJ2-5; 10 bases agree with TRBD2. Sequencing was performed on PBMCs or T cells enriched from blood (not recorded which). This TCR came from a woman aged 18 to 35 who had recovered from COVID-19. CDR3 coding DNA: TGTGCCAGCAGCTTGGCCGGGACTAGCGCACAAGAGACCCAGTACTTC. It is translated as CASSLAGTSAQETQYF.